What follows describes a single TCR beta chain. Germline assignment: CDR1 MNHEY and CDR2 SMNVEV (reference sequence). V shed 6 bases and J 10 bases; nucleotides not matched to a gene: 3. The CDR3 runs 11 residues. The sample originates from a study of cytomegalovirus exposure and HLA in healthy donors. Profiled with immunoSEQ multiplex PCR; TCRdb holds only in-frame clones, not every one. The table shows 260,000 or so clones, with 88% occurring only once. The sequence was collected from a woman aged 18-29 years in good health and CMV-seronegative. The sequenced sample was PBMCs. V is TRBV27 and J is TRBJ2-1; TRBD1 matches 7 bases. CDR3 in DNA: TGTGCCAGCAGGCAACAGGGGGAGCAGTTCTTC. This codes for CASRQQGEQFF.